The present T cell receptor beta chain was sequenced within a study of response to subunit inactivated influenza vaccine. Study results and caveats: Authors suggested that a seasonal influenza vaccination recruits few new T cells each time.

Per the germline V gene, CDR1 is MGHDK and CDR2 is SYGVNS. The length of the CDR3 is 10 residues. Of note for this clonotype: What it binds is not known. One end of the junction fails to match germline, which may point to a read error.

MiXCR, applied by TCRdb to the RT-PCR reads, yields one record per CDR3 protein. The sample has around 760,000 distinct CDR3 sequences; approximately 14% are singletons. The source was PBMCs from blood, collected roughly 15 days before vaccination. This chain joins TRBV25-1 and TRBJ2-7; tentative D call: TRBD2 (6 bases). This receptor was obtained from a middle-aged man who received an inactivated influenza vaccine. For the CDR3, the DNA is TGTGCCGCAAACCTCGGGGGAATGCTCTTC. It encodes CAANLGGMLF.